This entry describes one T cell receptor (beta chain). The sample is drawn from a study of blood T cell repertoires in COVID-19. In the study overall: Sites in the United States, Italy and Spain provided acute and convalescent COVID-19 samples. PBMCs, B-cell-depleted T cells, or T cells were the source of the cDNA or gDNA that made up the material.

Trimming removed 6 bases from V and 3 bases from J; junction bases left unmatched: 1. The CDR3 consists of 12 residues. In germline, CDR1 is MNHEY, CDR2 SVGAGI. As originally analysed: For nucleated cells, counts were estimated from reference gene primer amplification. TCRdb keeps only in-frame clones here, not all; method: immunoSEQ multiplex PCR. V and J calls and clone size are those listed in that table; D and trimming were worked out from the DNA. The sample yields more than 40,000 clones, less than 85% seen once. This chain joins TRBV6-5 and TRBJ1-1; 7 bases align to TRBD1. Material for sequencing was peripheral blood. The receptor was derived from a man aged 45-60 years with acute or convalescent COVID-19. The CDR3 is CASSQGDTEAFF. The DNA for the CDR3 is TGTGCCAGCAGCCAGGGGGACACTGAAGCTTTCTTT.